This T cell receptor beta chain appears in the sequencing data of a study of cytomegalovirus exposure and HLA in healthy donors (dated by TCRdb to 2015 to 2018). Turning to the overall study: An earlier analysis of several hundred of the donors reported approximately 280 Gb of sequence data and 117 million unique TCR beta sequences obtained from approximately 180 million T cells. In the later analysis, no new phenotypic data were used to find candidate immune exposures; instead, reliance was placed on TCR beta sequences and their occurrence across donors. Along with the roughly 670-subject first cohort, a separate validation cohort of 120 different subjects was used. To decide whether each TCR beta V gene segment behaved as functional or pseudogenic, an earlier analysis of some 600 of the donors relied on high-throughput TCR beta sequencing. Of the 350 to 400 genotyped donors, around 81% fell in the genetic ancestry cluster associated with self-reported Caucasian donors. Genome-wide SNP genotypes for about 65% of the 666 donors were used in a later genetic analysis, which treated that subset as a discovery cohort. Roughly 300 gigabases of sequencing data and tens of millions of unique TCR sequences made up an early release that covered approximately 700 HLA-typed donors. The study aimed to test whether signatures of past pathogen exposure could be identified by cataloging public T cell receptors. High-throughput TCR immunosequencing, statistical association of individual TCRs with disease status, and machine learning were combined to predict cytomegalovirus infection status. A later analysis re-analyzed previously published TCR beta repertoires from 550 to 700 donors and added high-resolution HLA genotyping to study TCR occurrence patterns. Donor age, sex, ethnicity and CMV serostatus were compiled alongside the repertoire data. Among 398 genotyped donors of the cohort, an average of roughly 240,000 unique TCR beta nucleotide sequences were sequenced per donor, roughly 20% of them non-productive. The number of typed donors differed by locus: 629-630 for A, B, C, DRB1 and DQB1; about 520 for DQA1; over 600 for DPA1; and 400 to 480 for DPB1. Every discovery cohort repertoire had been produced on one sequencing platform. Using immunosequencing, the study profiled T cell repertoires from about 610 subjects and related those repertoires to cytomegalovirus serostatus. A handful of DR-DQ haplotypes were treated as single units for association and clustering because of strong linkage in the cohort. Class I and class II HLA loci were covered by the typing at four-digit resolution. On the study overall, not on this receptor specifically: A later genetic analysis associated a missense DCLRE1C variant with V-gene and J-gene trimming of TCR beta chains, and an independent cohort replicated the association. For the cohort, immune exposure information was limited to CMV serostatus. The sequencing pipeline was judged likely to have produced a cluster of highly shared sequence variants as a technical artifact. A later analysis reported that several top co-occurrence clusters appeared linked to parvovirus B19, influenza, CMV and Epstein-Barr virus. Sequencing depth was assumed to be roughly uniform across donors in the presence/absence analyses, though that assumption may not hold. Correlated functional status among segregating V segments might be attributable to linkage disequilibrium, but an unknown experimental factor could not be ruled out. In both the original and validation cohorts, the classifier was reported to diagnose cytomegalovirus status with high specificity and sensitivity. While some public TCRs were present in many individuals, most TCR sequences turned up only very rarely across donors. The cohort was sequenced for TCR beta chains only, and without alpha or paired-chain data the features that could be detected were limited. Because the 87-base-pair reads could not distinguish some IMGT-functional V segments, including TRBV6-2 and TRBV6-3, those segments were excluded. The study listed 170 or so TCR beta chains as associated with cytomegalovirus. A later analysis found that TCR association rates varied across HLA loci, with DRB1 alleles showing the most associated TCRs and HLA-C alleles the fewest. It was suggested by the authors that the approach could potentially be generalized to other disease states and immunological phenotypes. A later analysis associated about 17,000 TCR beta sequences with specific HLA alleles at a false discovery rate of 0.05. A later analysis found that HLA-associated TCR beta chains were more clonally expanded and had lower generation probabilities than equally common non-associated chains. In vitro tests confirmed that a few of the cytomegalovirus-associated TCR beta chains recognize cytomegalovirus antigens. A later genetic analysis reported fewer N-insertions in productive TCRs among donors in an Asian-associated ancestry cluster than the roughly 700-donor mean. Because HLA typing was missing for some donors at each locus, association tests included only the typed subset. Because counts were too low, roughly 17 rarely observed V segments, including chromosome 9 orphons, were left out of the earlier analysis of 587 of the donors. In an earlier analysis of around 600 of the donors, most TCR beta V segments were observed in productive rearrangements about 87% or about 30% of the time, broadly matching IMGT annotations. A later analysis found that most CMV-associated TCR beta chains appeared HLA-restricted, with HLA associations seemingly driven largely by CMV exposure. A further reported finding was that TCR beta sequences accurately predicted the HLA-A and HLA-B alleles for most subjects in the first cohort. Strong co-occurrence of HLA alleles, especially DR and DQ, made assigning TCR associations to individual alleles difficult.

Library construction relied on the immunoSEQ multiplex PCR assay. For the multiplex PCR, a mixture combining 60 forward primers for TCR Vbeta segments and 13 reverse primers for TCR Jbeta segments was used. Amplification of the CDR3 region of rearranged TCR beta genes was performed with a multiplex PCR assay on genomic DNA. The amplified TCR beta libraries were sequenced on the Illumina HiSeq System as 87-base-pair reads. The authors' pipeline ran thus. In a later analysis, approximately 74 million unique TCR beta chains were counted across the 500 to 700 repertoires, and roughly 11 million of these chains were shared by at least two donors. Raw reads were error-corrected and collapsed into unique sequences by a nearest-neighbor algorithm in which closely related sequences were merged to remove PCR and sequencing errors. CDR3 sequences were aligned to IMGT reference sequences to assign V, D and J gene segments. For a sequence to be retained, at least a six-nucleotide match to both a V gene segment and a J gene segment was required. Rearrangements were called productive when the CDR3 lacked stop codons and stayed in frame with V and J; all others were non-productive. CDR3 was defined according to IMGT convention as the region running from the second conserved V-encoded cysteine to the conserved J-encoded phenylalanine. The earlier analysis of roughly 590 of the donors excluded sequences that lacked an unambiguous match to a single V gene segment. In an earlier analysis of several hundred of the donors, V segments were called functional above 56.7% productive rearrangements and were called segregating when the between-donor standard deviation exceeded 5%. A statistical classification framework was developed to diagnose cytomegalovirus status using the catalog of TCR beta chain sequences. In a later analysis, V and J genes were assigned by comparing TCR nucleotide sequences against IMGT/GENE-DB human TR gene sequences. In a later analysis, CDR3 sequences and most-parsimonious VDJ recombination scenarios were assigned using the TCRdist pipeline. In a later analysis, each TCR beta chain was defined by its CDR3 amino acid sequence together with its V-gene family, and reads without a unique V-gene family were excluded. A later analysis removed roughly 590 highly shared, low-generation-probability nucleotide sequences to deal with suspected cross-contamination and a sequencing artifact. In a later analysis, a clonal expansion index for each public chain was calculated from normalized within-repertoire ranks of inferred template counts. In a later analysis, generation probabilities were computed with a VDJ recombination model fitted to out-of-frame rearrangements, and the resulting probabilities were checked against IGoR. Hypergeometric tests were used in a later analysis to score TCR-TCR, TCR-HLA and TCR-CMV co-occurrence, with a repertoire-size bias correction applied to the TCR pairs. A later analysis estimated false discovery rates by permuting HLA or CMV assignments 20 times. In a later analysis, co-occurring TCRs were grouped with DBSCAN, and TCRdist sequence similarity was added when clustering was performed within HLA-allele-positive subsets. Repertoires with fewer than 30,000 or more than 120,000 public chains, plus five repertoires with anomalous nucleotide sharing, were excluded from co-occurrence clustering. Drawn from immuneACCESS, this table holds only the in-frame rearrangements with V and J called that TCRdb kept. Clones are partly lost; checked studies trace under half to an unresolved V gene and leave the rest unexplained. V and J calls and clone size are copied from that table; D and trimming were computed from the DNA. Within this sample are about 110,000 clones, with roughly four fifths of them counted one time only. The ten largest clones take up 2.5% to 3% of the sample.

Measured from the cysteine to the phenylalanine, the CDR3 is 14 residues long. The retained sequence is limited to the CDR3, 42 bases, with the frame set at the first base. V is pruned by 6 bases and J by 3 bases, leaving 6 bases of the junction without a gene match. Via the germline V gene, CDR1 is SQVTM and CDR2 ANQGSEA. Comment on this clone: Which antigen it targets is not known. Base qualities are not at hand, and no much larger clone is one base apart.

The cohort comprised hundreds of healthy bone marrow donors. At the time of sampling, all cohort members were nominally healthy, though unrecorded immune exposures were likely present. The donor tested CMV seropositive, placing the donor among the approximately 290 seropositive members of the cohort. Every donor gave a peripheral blood sample, and the peripheral blood mononuclear cells from that sample were used for TCR beta sequencing. The Qiagen DNeasy Blood Extraction Kit was used to extract genomic DNA from the blood cell samples. Sequenced material: PBMCs. The TCR comes from a male donor in good health and CMV-seropositive. The receptor chain draws on TRBV29-1 and TRBJ1-4, with 8 bases in between that match TRBD1. This receptor carries the CDR3 CSVRDRGPNEKLFF. The DNA is TGCAGCGTCCGCGACAGGGGACCTAATGAAAAACTGTTTTTT.